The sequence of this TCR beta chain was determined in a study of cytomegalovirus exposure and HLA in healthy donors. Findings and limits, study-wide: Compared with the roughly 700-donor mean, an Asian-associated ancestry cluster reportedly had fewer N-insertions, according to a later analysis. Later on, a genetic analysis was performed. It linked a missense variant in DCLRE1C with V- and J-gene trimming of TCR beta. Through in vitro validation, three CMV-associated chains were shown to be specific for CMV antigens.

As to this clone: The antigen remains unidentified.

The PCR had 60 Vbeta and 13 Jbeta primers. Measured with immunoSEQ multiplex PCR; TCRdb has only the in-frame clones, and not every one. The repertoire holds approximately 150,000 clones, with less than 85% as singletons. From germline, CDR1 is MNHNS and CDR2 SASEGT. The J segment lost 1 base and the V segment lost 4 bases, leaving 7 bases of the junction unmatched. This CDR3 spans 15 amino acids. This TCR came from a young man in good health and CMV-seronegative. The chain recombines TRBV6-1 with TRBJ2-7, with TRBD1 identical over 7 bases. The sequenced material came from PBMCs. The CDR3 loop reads CASSARDRRSYEQYF. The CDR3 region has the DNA TGTGCCAGCAGTGCCCGGGACAGACGATCCTACGAGCAGTACTTC.